This passage covers 30 T cell receptor beta chains from one sample sequenced in a study of lymphopenia after photon versus proton radiotherapy (dated by TCRdb to between 2019 and 2020). Libraries came from the immunoSEQ multiplex PCR assay. The clones in this table, taken by TCRdb from immuneACCESS, are in-frame only. Not every clone is retained; where verified, under half of the shortfall comes from an unresolved V gene, and the cause of the rest is unknown. Within this sample are some 170,000 clones, with roughly nine tenths of them counted one time only. Of the sample, around 4.6% falls within the top ten clones. The sample was peripheral blood, taken from a patient treated with photon-based radiotherapy. The receptor set was obtained from a man in his forties or fifties with gastric cancer.

The chain has TRBV19 and TRBJ1-1; the D is unclear. V lost 4 bases to trimming and J lost 1 base, with 7 bases between them. The CDR3 runs to 13 residues. In germline, CDR1 is LNHDA, CDR2 SQIVND (reference sequence). The CDR3 is CASSTKPNTEAFF. CDR3 in DNA: TGTGCCAGTAGTACGAAGCCGAACACTGAAGCTTTCTTT.

The gene calls are TRBV30 and TRBJ2-5; D unresolved. CDR1 is GTSNPN, CDR2 SVGIG, per germline (reference sequence). This CDR3 spans 13 amino acids. V lost 4 bases and J lost 5, with 14 bases in between. CDR3 protein: CAWNQLGWETQYF. The DNA for the CDR3 is TGTGCCTGGAATCAGCTCGGGTGGGAGACCCAGTACTTC. Drawing the rest from reference TRBV30 and TRBJ2-5, the complete variable domain is SQTIHQWPATLVQPVGSPLSLECTVEGTSNPNLYWYRQAAGRGLQLLFYSVGIGQISSEVPQNLSASRPQDRQFILSSKKLLLSDSGFYLCAWNQLGWETQYFGPGTRLLVL.

The chain links TRBV5-8 to TRBJ2-5, with TRBD1 matching over 8 bases. V shed 0 bases, J shed 4 bases, and the junction held 2 bases outside the gene matches. CDR1 and CDR2 from the germline V gene are SGHTS and YDEGEE. CDR3 size: 14 residues. CDR3 in DNA: TGTGCCAGCAGCTTGGACAGGGGGATAGAGACCCAGTACTTC. This translates into CASSLDRGIETQYF.

V is TRBV20-1 and J is TRBJ1-1; no reliable D call. The CDR3 spans 11 residues. Trimming shortened V by 3 bases and J by 3 bases, and 5 bases separated the two germline ends. Germline CDR1 is DFQATT and CDR2 is SNEGSKA (reference sequence). The CDR3 coding sequence is TGCAGTGCTAGTAGGGACACTGAAGCTTTCTTT. Amino acids: CSASRDTEAFF.

The gene calls are TRBV29-1 and TRBJ2-6, with TRBD1 matching 9 bases. CDR1 and CDR2 from the germline V gene are SQVTM and ANQGSEA. The trim removed 3 bases at V and 1 base at J, leaving 4 bases unmatched. This CDR3 has 16 residues. CDR3 sequence reads: CSVDGTGLSGANVLTF. CDR3 DNA sequence: TGCAGCGTTGACGGGACAGGGCTATCTGGGGCCAACGTCCTGACTTTC.

The chain has TRBV11-2 and TRBJ1-2, with no clear D. The CDR3 is 10 amino acids. Germline CDR1 reads SGHAT; CDR2 reads FQNNGV. Trimming took off 7 bases at V and 8 bases at J, with 8 bases between the two ends. In nucleotides, the CDR3 is TGTGCCAGCACCGAACGGGGCTACACCTTC. Encoded protein: CASTERGYTF.

This clone was counted between two and nine times. V and J are TRBV18 and TRBJ1-2, with 9 bases aligning to TRBD1. Trimming at V came to 2 bases and at J to 0 bases, leaving 10 bases not matched to a gene. The CDR3 runs 18 residues. Germline V CDR1 and CDR2: KGHSH, LQKENI. CDR3 in amino acids: CASSPSRQTGGSNYGYTF. In nucleotides, the CDR3 is TGTGCCAGCTCACCAAGCCGGCAGACAGGGGGATCTAACTATGGCTACACCTTC.

This chain connects TRBV5-1 to TRBJ2-1; 8 nucleotides align to TRBD1. The CDR3 sequence is 14 residues long. In germline, CDR1 is SGHRS, CDR2 YFSETQ. Trimming cost V 2 bases and J 4 bases; bases outside gene matches: 2. The CDR3 DNA sequence: TGCGCCAGCAGCTTAACAGGGGGTTACAATGAGCAGTTCTTC. It encodes CASSLTGGYNEQFF.

The genes are TRBV10-2 and TRBJ1-2, with D unclear. CDR3 length equals 13 residues. The V gene lost 2 bases and the J gene lost 7 bases, with 11 bases spanning the gap. Germline V CDR1 and CDR2: WSHSY, SAAADI. CDR3 sequence reads: CASSEEEGGGYTF. CDR3 nucleotide sequence: TGCGCCAGCAGTGAGGAGGAAGGAGGTGGCTACACCTTC.

The CDR3 nucleotides read TGTGCCAGTAGTCTGAACGGACCAGAGAGACAGCCCCAGCATTTT. Translating it yields CASSLNGPERQPQHF. This chain connects TRBV19 to TRBJ1-5; the D is unclear. Germline values: CDR1 LNHDA, CDR2 SQIVND (reference sequence). Trimming removed 5 bases at V and 7 bases at J, with 18 bases between. The CDR3 sequence is 15 residues long. Complete variable domain (other parts from reference TRBV19 and TRBJ1-5): DGGITQSPKYLFRKEGQNVTLSCEQNLNHDAMYWYRQDPGQGLRLIYYSQIVNDFQKGDIAEGYSVSREKKESFPLTVTSAQKNPTAFYLCASSLNGPERQPQHFGDGTRLSIL.

CDR3 coding DNA: TGTGCCAGCTCACCTACGGGGTTGGTGCAAGAGACCCAGTACTTC. This codes for CASSPTGLVQETQYF. The chain carries TRBV18 and TRBJ2-5, with D possibly being TRBD2 (5 bases). V was pared by 3 bases and J by 2 bases, with 13 bases between. In germline, CDR1 is KGHSH, CDR2 LQKENI. This CDR3 region has 15 residues.

The chain recombines TRBV4-1 with TRBJ1-1; D is perhaps TRBD1 (6 bases). The CDR3 has 16 amino acids. CDR1 and CDR2 (germline): MGHRA, YSYEKL. V lost 5 bases and J lost 11, with 27 bases in between. CDR3 sequence: CASSSNREVASSSAFF. CDR3 in DNA: TGCGCCAGCAGCTCAAACAGGGAGGTCGCTTCAAGCTCGGCTTTCTTT.

The chain uses TRBV9 and TRBJ1-1; TRBD1 aligns across 8 bases. CDR3 length: 15 residues. Trimming cost V 6 bases and J 3 bases; bases outside gene matches: 10. Germline CDR1 is SGDLS and CDR2 is YYNGEE. The CDR3 DNA follows: TGTGCCAGCACCAACCCCGACAGGGGTGACACTGAAGCTTTCTTT. This encodes CASTNPDRGDTEAFF.

The J gene is TRBJ2-1, the V gene TRBV5-1; 9 nucleotides match TRBD1. The germline CDR1 and CDR2 sequences are SGHRS and YFSETQ. Unmatched junction bases numbered 7, after V lost 0 bases and J lost 6 bases. This CDR3 has 16 residues. CDR3 sequence: CASSLGDRGWLNEQFF. The CDR3 DNA sequence: TGCGCCAGCAGCTTGGGTGACAGGGGGTGGCTCAATGAGCAGTTCTTC.

The V call is TRBV6-5, the J call TRBJ2-7, with 10 bases that match TRBD2. Germline V gives CDR1 MNHEY, CDR2 SVGAGI. The CDR3 loop spans 15 amino acids. V trimming: 6 bases; J trimming: 2 bases; junction bases outside the gene matches: 7. DNA of the CDR3: TGTGCCAGCAGCTTAGATAGCGGGAGGACCTACGAGCAGTACTTC. It is translated as CASSLDSGRTYEQYF.

V and J are TRBV7-9 and TRBJ2-5; D perhaps matches TRBD2 (5 bases). The CDR3 is made up of 13 amino acids. Germline values: CDR1 SEHNR, CDR2 FQNEAQ (reference sequence). Trimming left V 3 bases short and J 5 bases short, with 10 bases between. The CDR3 sequence is CASSLRGRETQYF. The CDR3, as DNA: TGTGCCAGCAGCTTGCGAGGGCGGGAGACCCAGTACTTC.

The chain recombines TRBV6-6 with TRBJ1-1; the D gene is possibly TRBD1 (6 bases). Trimming stripped 2 bases from V and 5 bases from J, with 15 bases between. The length of the CDR3 is 15 residues. The germline V gene has CDR1 MNHNY and CDR2 SVGAGI (reference sequence). The chain's CDR3 is CASSYPRGALTEAFF. CDR3 DNA: TGTGCCAGCAGTTACCCCCGGGGGGCGTTGACTGAAGCTTTCTTT.

The chain joins TRBV5-1 to TRBJ2-1; D is possibly TRBD1 (7 bases). V lost 5 bases and J lost 0, with 9 bases in between. CDR3 length equals 14 residues. Germline V gene sequence: CDR1 SGHRS, CDR2 YFSETQ. The CDR3 protein is CASRRDSSYNEQFF. DNA of the CDR3: TGCGCCAGCAGGCGGGACAGCTCCTACAATGAGCAGTTCTTC.

The V gene is TRBV6-6, the J gene TRBJ1-1, with a possible D match to TRBD1 (6 bases). V was shortened by 2 bases and J by 6 bases, with 10 bases between the two germline ends. The CDR3 totals 13 residues. Germline CDR1 is MNHNY and CDR2 is SVGAGI (reference sequence). The CDR3 DNA follows: TGTGCCAGCAGTTACGAACAGGGCGCTGAAGCTTTCTTT. Amino acids: CASSYEQGAEAFF.

This sequence joins TRBV5-6 and TRBJ1-1; 12 nucleotides agree with TRBD1. Germline lookup yields CDR1 SGHDT and CDR2 YYEEEE. J lost 3 bases, V lost 6 bases, and 12 bases had no gene match. The CDR3 loop spans 17 amino acids. CDR3 loop: CASTPFPGQGADTEAFF. Here the CDR3 DNA reads TGTGCCAGCACCCCATTCCCGGGACAGGGGGCGGACACTGAAGCTTTCTTT.

The chain links TRBV28 to TRBJ1-2, with D unclear. This CDR3 is 14 amino acids long. The V gene lost 3 bases and the J gene lost 7 bases, with 15 bases spanning the gap. CDR1 and CDR2 from the germline V gene are MDHEN and SYDVKM. CDR3 amino acids: CASSFPGRTSGYTF. As DNA, the CDR3 is TGTGCCAGCAGTTTCCCAGGCAGGACCAGTGGCTACACCTTC.

The V gene is TRBV19, the J gene TRBJ2-2; 10 bases fit TRBD1. CDR3 length equals 16 residues. The germline gives CDR1 LNHDA, CDR2 SQIVND (reference sequence). Trimming cost V 7 bases and J 1 base; bases outside gene matches: 6. Here the CDR3 reads CASTDRTGGNTGELFF. The CDR3 nucleotides read TGTGCCAGTACCGACAGGACAGGGGGGAACACCGGGGAGCTGTTTTTT.

This rearrangement joins TRBV15 to TRBJ2-1; possible D gene TRBD2, 5 bases. The V gene lost 2 bases and the J gene lost 9 bases, with 11 bases spanning the gap. The CDR3 consists of 13 residues. Per the germline V gene, CDR1 is LNHNV and CDR2 is YYDKDF (reference sequence). The CDR3 DNA reads as TGTGCCACCAGCAGATCAGCTAGCTTTGAGCAGTTCTTC. This sequence encodes CATSRSASFEQFF. The full variable domain, with the rest looked up from reference TRBV15 and TRBJ2-1, is DAMVIQNPRYQVTQFGKPVTLSCSQTLNHNVMYWYQQKSSQAPKLLFHYYDKDFNNEADTPDNFQSRRPNTSFCFLDIRSPGLGDTAMYLCATSRSASFEQFFGPGTRLTVL.

The chain is built from TRBV5-6 and TRBJ2-5; TRBD1 matches at 11 bases. Germline trimming cut 0 bases from V and 5 bases from J; bases unmatched to any gene: 12. The CDR3 consists of 18 residues. Germline V CDR1 and CDR2: SGHDT, YYEEEE. The CDR3 is CASSLAYSRTGGRETQYF. CDR3 nucleotide sequence: TGTGCCAGCAGCTTGGCTTATTCCCGGACAGGGGGCCGTGAGACCCAGTACTTC.

The chain joins TRBV7-6 to TRBJ2-5; 7 bases align to TRBD1. V was pared by 5 bases and J by 1 base, with 4 bases of the junction left unmatched. Germline CDR1 and CDR2: SGHVS and FNYEAQ. The CDR3 loop spans 14 amino acids. The CDR3 loop reads CASSLNRGQETQYF. DNA of the CDR3: TGTGCCAGCAGCCTAAACAGGGGCCAAGAGACCCAGTACTTC.

The V and J genes are TRBV28 and TRBJ1-6; no clear D. This CDR3 comprises 14 residues. Germline CDR1 reads MDHEN; CDR2 reads SYDVKM. The V end lost 5 bases, the J end lost 0 bases, and 5 bases lay between the germline ends. CDR3 sequence (DNA): TGTGCCAGCAGTGGGAGCTCCTATAATTCACCCCTCCACTTT. The encoded protein is CASSGSSYNSPLHF.

The chain has TRBV9 and TRBJ2-1; D might be TRBD1 or TRBD2, each matching 5 bases. The germline V gene has CDR1 SGDLS and CDR2 YYNGEE. CDR3 length: 14 amino acids. Trimming pared 4 bases from V and 5 bases from J, leaving 13 bases between. The CDR3 bases are TGTGCCAGCAGCCCTTCCGGGACGAACAATGAGCAGTTCTTC. It codes for CASSPSGTNNEQFF.

The chain links TRBV5-1 to TRBJ2-2; D gene ambiguous. The CDR3 runs to 15 residues. Germline lookup yields CDR1 SGHRS and CDR2 YFSETQ. V was trimmed by 4 bases and J by 1 base, leaving 11 bases between them. In nucleotides, the CDR3 is TGCGCCAGCAGCCCTACAATAGGGAACACCGGGGAGCTGTTTTTT. This encodes CASSPTIGNTGELFF.

A few counts support this clone. This chain links TRBV6-4 with TRBJ1-1; D gene uncertain. V gave up 6 bases and J gave up 0 bases, with 8 bases separating them. The CDR3 runs 13 residues. The V gene's germline CDR1 is MRHNA and CDR2 SNTAGT. This CDR3 reads CASRGSMNTEAFF. The CDR3 DNA follows: TGTGCCAGCAGAGGTTCGATGAACACTGAAGCTTTCTTT.

The DNA of the CDR3 is TGTGCCAGCAGCTTAGGCGGGAGGGGTTCCTACAATGAGCAGTTCTTC. Translating it yields CASSLGGRGSYNEQFF. The chain uses TRBV11-3 and TRBJ2-1, with 9 bases identical to TRBD2. Per the germline V gene, CDR1 is SGHNT and CDR2 is YENEEA. The CDR3 contains 16 residues. The junction had 2 bases not matched to a gene; V was cut back by 1 base and J by 1 base.